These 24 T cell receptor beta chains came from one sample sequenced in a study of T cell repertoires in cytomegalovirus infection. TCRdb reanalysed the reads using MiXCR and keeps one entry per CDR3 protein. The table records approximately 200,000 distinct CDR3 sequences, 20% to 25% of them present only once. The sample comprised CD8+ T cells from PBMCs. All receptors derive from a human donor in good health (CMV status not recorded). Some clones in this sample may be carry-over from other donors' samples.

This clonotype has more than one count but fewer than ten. The CDR3, as DNA: TGTGCCAGCAGCCAACGGGCCAGGGTGGATTCACCCCTCCACTTT. Translation: CASSQRARVDSPLHF. V usage is TRBV7-2 and J usage is TRBJ1-6, with D maybe TRBD1 (5 bases). Germline CDR1 reads SGHTA; CDR2 reads FQGNSA. The CDR3 is made up of 15 amino acids. V dropped 5 bases and J dropped 8 bases, with 16 bases sitting between them. The full variable domain, rest sourced from reference TRBV7-2 and TRBJ1-6, is GAGVSQSPSNKVTEKGKDVELRCDPISGHTALYWYRQSLGQGLEFLIYFQGNSAPDKSGLPSDRFSAERTGGSVSTLTIQRTQQEDSAVYLCASSQRARVDSPLHFGNGTRLTVT.

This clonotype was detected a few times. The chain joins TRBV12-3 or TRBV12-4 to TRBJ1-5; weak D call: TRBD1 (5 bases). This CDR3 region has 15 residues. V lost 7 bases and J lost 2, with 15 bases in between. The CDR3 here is CASTLGGEGNQPQHF. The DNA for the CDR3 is TGTGCCAGCACCCTGGGGGGGGAAGGCAATCAGCCCCAGCATTTT.

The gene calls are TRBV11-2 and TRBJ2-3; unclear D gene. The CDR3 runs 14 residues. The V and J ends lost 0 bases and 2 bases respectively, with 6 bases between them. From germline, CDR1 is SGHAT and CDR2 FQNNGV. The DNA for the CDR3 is TGTGCCAGCAGCTTAGATCTCGTCACAGATACGCAGTATTTT. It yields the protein CASSLDLVTDTQYF.

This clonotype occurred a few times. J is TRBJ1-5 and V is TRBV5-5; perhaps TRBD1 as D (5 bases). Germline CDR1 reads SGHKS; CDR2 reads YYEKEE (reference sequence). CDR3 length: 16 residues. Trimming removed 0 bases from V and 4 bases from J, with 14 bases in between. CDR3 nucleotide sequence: TGTGCCAGCAGCTTGGGCAGGGTGGTTGGAAATCAGCCCCAGCATTTT. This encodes CASSLGRVVGNQPQHF.

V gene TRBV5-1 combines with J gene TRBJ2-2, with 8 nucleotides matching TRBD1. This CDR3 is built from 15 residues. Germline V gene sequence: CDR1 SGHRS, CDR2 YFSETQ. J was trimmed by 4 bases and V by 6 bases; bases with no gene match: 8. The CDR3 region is CASTLQGAVTGELFF. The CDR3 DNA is TGCGCCAGCACCCTCCAGGGGGCAGTCACCGGGGAGCTGTTTTTT.

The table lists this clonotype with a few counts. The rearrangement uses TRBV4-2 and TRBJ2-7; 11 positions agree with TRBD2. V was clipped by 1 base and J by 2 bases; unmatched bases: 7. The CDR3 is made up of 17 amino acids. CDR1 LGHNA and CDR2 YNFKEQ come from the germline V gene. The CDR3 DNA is TGTGCCAGCAGCCAAGGGGCTAGCGGGGGGCTGCCCTACGAGCAGTACTTC. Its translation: CASSQGASGGLPYEQYF.

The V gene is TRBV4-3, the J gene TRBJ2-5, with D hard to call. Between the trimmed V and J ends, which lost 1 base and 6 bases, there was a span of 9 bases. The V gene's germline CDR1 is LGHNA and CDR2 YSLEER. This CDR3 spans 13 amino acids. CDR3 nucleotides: TGCGCCAGCAGCCAAGTCGGCGTGAAGACCCAGTACTTC. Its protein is CASSQVGVKTQYF.

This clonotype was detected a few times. The CDR3, as DNA: TGCAGTGCTTGGGACAAACACTCTGGAAACACCATATATTTT. Residues: CSAWDKHSGNTIYF. The chain joins TRBV20-1 to TRBJ1-3; possible D gene TRBD1, 6 bases. This CDR3 spans 14 amino acids. Per germline, CDR1 DFQATT and CDR2 SNEGSKA (reference sequence). V shed 5 bases and J shed 0 bases, with 11 bases lying between them.

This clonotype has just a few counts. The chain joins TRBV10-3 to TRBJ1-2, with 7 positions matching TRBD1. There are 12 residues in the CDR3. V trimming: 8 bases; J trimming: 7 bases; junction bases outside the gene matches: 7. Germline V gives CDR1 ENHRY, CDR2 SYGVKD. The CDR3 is CAISGQDSGYTF. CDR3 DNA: TGTGCCATCTCCGGACAGGACTCTGGCTACACCTTC.

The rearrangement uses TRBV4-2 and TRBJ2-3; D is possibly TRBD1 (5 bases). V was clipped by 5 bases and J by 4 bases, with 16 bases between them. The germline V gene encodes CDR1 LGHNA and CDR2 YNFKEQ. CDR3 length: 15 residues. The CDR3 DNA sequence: TGTGCCAGCAGCAAATTGGACAATTGGGCAGATACGCAGTATTTT. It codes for CASSKLDNWADTQYF.

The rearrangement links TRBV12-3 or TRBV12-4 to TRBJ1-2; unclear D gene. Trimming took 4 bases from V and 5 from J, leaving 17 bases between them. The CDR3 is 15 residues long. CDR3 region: CASSSTWESAYGYTF. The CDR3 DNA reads TGTGCCAGCAGTTCCACCTGGGAATCTGCTTATGGCTACACCTTC.

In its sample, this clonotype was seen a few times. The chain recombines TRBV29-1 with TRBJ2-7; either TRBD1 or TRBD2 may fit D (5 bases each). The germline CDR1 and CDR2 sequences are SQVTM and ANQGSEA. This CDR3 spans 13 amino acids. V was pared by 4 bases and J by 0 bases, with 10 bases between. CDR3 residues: CSVGLGDSYEQYF. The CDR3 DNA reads TGCAGCGTTGGTTTGGGGGACTCCTACGAGCAGTACTTC.

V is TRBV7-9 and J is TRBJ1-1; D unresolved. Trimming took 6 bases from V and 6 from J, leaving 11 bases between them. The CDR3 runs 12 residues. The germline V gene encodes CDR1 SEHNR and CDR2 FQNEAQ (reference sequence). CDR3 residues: CASSGSGSEAFF. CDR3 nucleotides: TGTGCCAGCAGTGGGTCGGGCTCTGAAGCTTTCTTT.

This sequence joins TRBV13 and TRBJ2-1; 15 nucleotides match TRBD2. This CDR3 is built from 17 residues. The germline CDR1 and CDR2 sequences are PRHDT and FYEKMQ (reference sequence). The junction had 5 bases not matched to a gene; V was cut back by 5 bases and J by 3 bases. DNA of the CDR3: TGTGCCAGCAGCACGGGGACTAGCGGGGGGAGCTACAATGAGCAGTTCTTC. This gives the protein CASSTGTSGGSYNEQFF.

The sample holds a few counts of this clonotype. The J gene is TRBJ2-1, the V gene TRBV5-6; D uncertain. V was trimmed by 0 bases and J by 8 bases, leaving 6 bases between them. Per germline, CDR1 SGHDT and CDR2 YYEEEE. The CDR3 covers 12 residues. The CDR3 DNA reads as TGTGCCAGCAGCTTGGCCGTGTATGAGCAGTTCTTC. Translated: CASSLAVYEQFF.

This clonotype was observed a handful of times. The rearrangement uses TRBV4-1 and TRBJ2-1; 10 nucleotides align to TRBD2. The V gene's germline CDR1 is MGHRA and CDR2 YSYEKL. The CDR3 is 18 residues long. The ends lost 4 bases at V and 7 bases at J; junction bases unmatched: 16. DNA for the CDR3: TGCGCCAGCAGCCGAAACCCCCCCACTAGCGGGGAAGGAAATGAGCAGTTCTTC. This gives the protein CASSRNPPTSGEGNEQFF.

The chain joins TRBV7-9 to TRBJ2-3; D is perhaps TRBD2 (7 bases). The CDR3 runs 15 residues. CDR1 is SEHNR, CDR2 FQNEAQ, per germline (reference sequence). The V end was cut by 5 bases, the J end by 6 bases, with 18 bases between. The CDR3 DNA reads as TGTGCCAGCAGCGCAAAGGGGGGGCGGTGGGATACGCAGTATTTT. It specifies CASSAKGGRWDTQYF.

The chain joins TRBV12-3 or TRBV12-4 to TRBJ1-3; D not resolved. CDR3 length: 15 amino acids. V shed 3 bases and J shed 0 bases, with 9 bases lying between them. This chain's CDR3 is CASSFVSFSGNTIYF. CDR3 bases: TGTGCCAGCAGTTTCGTCAGTTTCTCTGGAAACACCATATATTTT.

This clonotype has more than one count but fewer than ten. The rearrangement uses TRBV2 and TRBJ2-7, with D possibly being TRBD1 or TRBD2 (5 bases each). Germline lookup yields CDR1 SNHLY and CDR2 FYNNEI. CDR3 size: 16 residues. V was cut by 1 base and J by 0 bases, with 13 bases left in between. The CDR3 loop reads CASSEDRGPISYEQYF. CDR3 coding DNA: TGTGCCAGCAGTGAAGACCGGGGCCCAATCTCCTACGAGCAGTACTTC.

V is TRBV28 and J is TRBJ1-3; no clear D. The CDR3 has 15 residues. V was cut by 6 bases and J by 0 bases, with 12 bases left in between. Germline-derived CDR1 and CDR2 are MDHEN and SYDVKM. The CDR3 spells CASSYPLHSGNTIYF. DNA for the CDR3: TGTGCCAGCAGCTATCCCTTGCACTCTGGAAACACCATATATTTT.

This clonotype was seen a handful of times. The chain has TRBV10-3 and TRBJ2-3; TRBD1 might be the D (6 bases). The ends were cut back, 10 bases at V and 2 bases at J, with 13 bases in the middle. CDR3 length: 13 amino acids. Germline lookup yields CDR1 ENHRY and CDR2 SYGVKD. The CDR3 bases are TGTGCCACGTACAGGGTCGACACAGATACGCAGTATTTT. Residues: CATYRVDTDTQYF.

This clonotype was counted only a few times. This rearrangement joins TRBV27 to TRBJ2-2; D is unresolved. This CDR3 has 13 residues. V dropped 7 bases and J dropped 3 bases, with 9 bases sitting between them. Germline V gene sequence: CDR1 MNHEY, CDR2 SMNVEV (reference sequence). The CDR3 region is CASKQSYTGELFF. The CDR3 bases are TGTGCCAGCAAGCAGTCGTACACCGGGGAGCTGTTTTTT.

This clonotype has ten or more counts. The CDR3 reads CASSQEKWAAGSFTDTQYF. The CDR3 DNA is TGTGCCAGCAGCCAAGAAAAATGGGCAGCGGGGTCCTTCACAGATACGCAGTATTTT. This rearrangement joins TRBV14 to TRBJ2-3; 7 positions match TRBD2. Germline-derived CDR1 and CDR2 are SGHDN and FVKESK. The CDR3 is made up of 19 amino acids. V shed 0 bases, J shed 2 bases, and the junction held 14 bases outside the gene matches.

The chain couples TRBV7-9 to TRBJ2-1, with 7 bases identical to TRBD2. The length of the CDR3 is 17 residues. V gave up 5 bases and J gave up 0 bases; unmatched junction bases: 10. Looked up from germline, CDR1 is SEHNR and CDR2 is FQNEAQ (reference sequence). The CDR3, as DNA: TGTGCCAGCAGCACTAATGGTCGGGGGGACTCCTACAATGAGCAGTTCTTC. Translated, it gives CASSTNGRGDSYNEQFF.